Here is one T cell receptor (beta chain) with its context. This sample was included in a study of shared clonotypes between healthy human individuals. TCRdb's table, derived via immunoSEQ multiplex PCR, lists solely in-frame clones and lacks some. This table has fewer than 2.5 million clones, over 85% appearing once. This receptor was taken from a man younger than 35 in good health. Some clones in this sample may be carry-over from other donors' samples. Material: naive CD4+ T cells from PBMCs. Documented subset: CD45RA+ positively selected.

The CDR3 nucleotides are TGTGCCAGCAGCGGACGGGAGAGGCTTTTAACAGATACGCAGTATTTT. It is translated as CASSGRERLLTDTQYF. The chain links TRBV5-8 to TRBJ2-3; possible D gene TRBD2, 6 bases. This CDR3 has 16 residues. CDR1 is SGHTS and CDR2 is YDEGEE in the germline V gene. Deletions cut 4 bases from V and 3 bases from J, with 18 bases between. Looking up the rest from reference TRBV5-8 and TRBJ2-3 gives the full variable domain: EAGVTQSPTHLIKTRGQQATLRCSPISGHTSVYWYQQALGLGLQFLLWYDEGEERNRGNFPPRFSGRQFPNYSSELNVNALELEDSALYLCASSGRERLLTDTQYFGPGTRLTVL.